These 16 T cell receptor beta chains came from one sample sequenced in a study of blood T cell repertoires in COVID-19. Repertoires were generated with immunoSEQ multiplex PCR, while TCRdb's copy carries only in-frame clones and drops some. The sample shows about 380,000 clones, around 85% of them seen only once. The sample consisted of peripheral blood. The receptors were gathered from a young woman with acute or convalescent COVID-19.

The V and J genes are TRBV10-3 and TRBJ2-3; 15 positions match TRBD2. V was clipped by 2 bases and J by 5 bases; unmatched bases: 5. CDR1 ENHRY and CDR2 SYGVKD come from the germline V gene. There are 17 residues in the CDR3. CDR3 loop: CAISETGGLAGGDTQYF. The CDR3 region has the DNA TGTGCCATCAGTGAGACAGGGGGACTAGCGGGGGGAGATACGCAGTATTTT.

This sequence joins TRBV19 and TRBJ1-2; no reliable D call. V shed 3 bases and J shed 4 bases, with 9 bases lying between them. Germline CDR1 LNHDA, CDR2 SQIVND (reference sequence). This CDR3 has 13 residues. The DNA of the CDR3 is TGTGCCAGTAGTATCACAGAAATCTATGGCTACACCTTC. It codes for CASSITEIYGYTF.

The gene calls are TRBV28 and TRBJ2-2; 8 bases are shared with TRBD1. The CDR3 is 15 amino acids. CDR1 is MDHEN and CDR2 is SYDVKM in the germline V gene. J lost 6 bases, V lost 4 bases, and 7 bases had no gene match. The CDR3 bases are TGTGCCAGCAGTTCAGGGGGCGATCCTCCCGGGGAGCTGTTTTTT. It codes for CASSSGGDPPGELFF.

The V gene is TRBV9, the J gene TRBJ2-6; D gene ambiguous. The CDR3 spans 15 residues. Trimming stripped 4 bases from V and 2 bases from J, with 10 bases between. Germline V gene data show CDR1 as SGDLS and CDR2 as YYNGEE. CDR3 coding DNA: TGTGCCAGCAGCACCCGGGTGGCTGGGGCCAACGTCCTGACTTTC. The encoded protein is CASSTRVAGANVLTF. Filled out from reference TRBV9 and TRBJ2-6, the complete variable domain reads DSGVTQTPKHLITATGQRVTLRCSPRSGDLSVYWYQQSLDQGLQFLIQYYNGEERAKGNILERFSAQQFPDLHSELNLSSLELGDSALYFCASSTRVAGANVLTFGAGSRLTVL.

This clone was detected only once. This chain uses TRBV2 with TRBJ1-6; a weak D match, TRBD1 (6 bases). The CDR3 totals 14 residues. From germline, CDR1 is SNHLY and CDR2 FYNNEI. Trimming left V 3 bases short and J 7 bases short, with 10 bases between. The DNA for the CDR3 is TGTGCCAGCAGTGAGGGGGCCCTCAATTCACCCCTCCACTTT. Protein sequence: CASSEGALNSPLHF.

The gene calls are TRBV9 and TRBJ1-6, with a possible D match to TRBD1 (5 bases). The germline gives CDR1 SGDLS, CDR2 YYNGEE. The CDR3 extends over 14 amino acids. Between the trimmed V and J ends, which lost 4 bases and 6 bases, there was a span of 11 bases. CDR3 in DNA: TGTGCCAGCAGCCATACCGACAGTAATTCACCCCTCCACTTT. It yields the protein CASSHTDSNSPLHF.

The chain is built from TRBV2 and TRBJ2-7, with TRBD2 matching 10 bases. V lost 6 bases, J lost 2 bases, and 4 bases stayed unmatched. CDR1 and CDR2 from the germline V gene are SNHLY and FYNNEI. This CDR3 contains 14 residues. CDR3 bases: TGTGCCAGCAGCGGGACTAGCGTCACCTACGAGCAGTACTTC. It codes for CASSGTSVTYEQYF.

The chain couples TRBV2 to TRBJ1-1, with TRBD1 matching 7 bases. The CDR3 contains 14 residues. Trimming at V came to 6 bases and at J to 5 bases, leaving 9 bases not matched to a gene. The germline V gene has CDR1 SNHLY and CDR2 FYNNEI. CDR3: CASREDRRFTEAFF. In DNA, the CDR3 is TGTGCCAGCAGAGAGGACAGGAGGTTTACTGAAGCTTTCTTT.

The chain combines TRBV9 with TRBJ1-1, with TRBD1 matching over 7 bases. The CDR3 is 12 residues long. The germline V gene has CDR1 SGDLS and CDR2 YYNGEE. Unmatched junction bases numbered 8, after V lost 8 bases and J lost 7 bases. The DNA for the CDR3 is TGTGCCAGTGGACGAGGGGGCGGTGAAGCTTTCTTT. Amino acid sequence: CASGRGGGEAFF. Combining the CDR3 with reference TRBV9 and TRBJ1-1 gives the whole variable domain DSGVTQTPKHLITATGQRVTLRCSPRSGDLSVYWYQQSLDQGLQFLIQYYNGEERAKGNILERFSAQQFPDLHSELNLSSLELGDSALYFCASGRGGGEAFFGQGTRLTVV.

J is TRBJ2-7 and V is TRBV20-1; D is uncertain. This CDR3 contains 13 residues. Looked up from germline, CDR1 is DFQATT and CDR2 is SNEGSKA (reference sequence). V was shortened by 6 bases and J by 0 bases, with 12 bases between the two germline ends. The CDR3 DNA is TGCAGTGCCAGTAGAGGAACCTCCTACGAGCAGTACTTC. Translated, it gives CSASRGTSYEQYF.

This clone was seen a handful of times. The chain has TRBV4-2 and TRBJ1-2, with D uncertain. The CDR3 length is 14 residues. Trimming took off 0 bases at V and 4 bases at J, with 9 bases between the two ends. Germline values: CDR1 LGHNA, CDR2 YNFKEQ. The CDR3 bases are TGTGCCAGCAGCCAAGAAACGGTTAGCTATGGCTACACCTTC. This codes for CASSQETVSYGYTF.

The sample holds a few counts of this clone. This chain links TRBV27 with TRBJ2-7; D remains unclear. The CDR3 covers 13 residues. The V end lost 4 bases, the J end lost 3 bases, and 10 bases lay between the germline ends. Germline assignment: CDR1 MNHEY and CDR2 SMNVEV (reference sequence). CDR3 sequence: CASSSGRSYEQYF. In DNA form, the CDR3 reads TGTGCCAGCAGTTCGGGTAGGAGCTACGAGCAGTACTTC.

The V and J genes are TRBV5-5 and TRBJ1-6, with TRBD1 identical over 7 bases. The CDR3 spans 18 residues. The germline CDR1 and CDR2 sequences are SGHKS and YYEKEE (reference sequence). Trimming at V came to 5 bases and at J to 7 bases, leaving 18 bases not matched to a gene. In DNA form, the CDR3 reads TGTGCCAGCAGGTATCTCCTCCCCCAGGGGGTCCGAAATTCACCCCTCCACTTT. Translated, it gives CASRYLLPQGVRNSPLHF.

The chain combines TRBV2 with TRBJ2-5; D possibly corresponds to TRBD1 (5 bases). The germline gives CDR1 SNHLY, CDR2 FYNNEI. V lost 2 bases and J 2 bases, leaving 9 bases between the germline ends. This CDR3 region has 14 residues. The CDR3: CASSEQGLQETQYF. For the CDR3, the DNA is TGTGCCAGCAGTGAACAGGGTCTTCAAGAGACCCAGTACTTC.

This rearrangement joins TRBV4-1 to TRBJ2-7; a weak D match, TRBD1 (5 bases). V shed 1 base and J shed 3 bases, with 13 bases lying between them. Germline V lookup: CDR1 MGHRA, CDR2 YSYEKL. This CDR3 has 15 residues. CDR3 residues: CASSQVSGNDYEQYF. In DNA, the CDR3 is TGCGCCAGCAGCCAAGTTTCAGGGAATGACTACGAGCAGTACTTC.

This sequence joins TRBV19 and TRBJ1-6; 8 bases map to TRBD1. CDR3 length: 15 residues. V shed 5 bases, J shed 2 bases, and the junction held 2 bases outside the gene matches. In germline, CDR1 is LNHDA, CDR2 SQIVND (reference sequence). CDR3 region: CASSATGAYNSPLHF. CDR3 bases: TGTGCCAGTAGTGCGACAGGGGCCTATAATTCACCCCTCCACTTT.